The present TCR beta chain was sequenced within a study of cytomegalovirus exposure and HLA in healthy donors. Study-wide findings and caveats: In a later analysis, first-cohort TCR clusters were found to tend to co-occur in the roughly 120 validation repertoires. More than 150 TCR beta chains were listed as cytomegalovirus-associated. Diagnosis of cytomegalovirus status made by the classifier reportedly showed high specificity and sensitivity.

The donors were in the roughly 110-subject validation cohort; that cohort was separate from the approximately 670-subject first cohort. Per the germline V gene, CDR1 is SQVTM and CDR2 is ANQGSEA. This CDR3 contains 17 residues. V lost 6 bases and J lost 5, with 28 bases in between. This clone occurred many times. Antigen unknown. Sequencing was performed with immunoSEQ multiplex PCR; in TCRdb, only in-frame clones are kept and a portion is missing. The sample carries 300,000 to 400,000 clones, about nine tenths recorded once. Source material: PBMCs. The sequence came from a young woman in good health and CMV-seronegative. The genes are TRBV29-1 and TRBJ1-2; D gene uncertain. The CDR3 loop is CSVERANLAAGAYGYTF. The CDR3, as DNA: TGCAGCGTCGAGCGGGCCAACCTTGCGGCAGGCGCATATGGCTACACCTTC.